This TCR beta chain stems from a study of T-cell memory formation after mild COVID-19. V was shortened by 5 bases and J by 5 bases, with 18 bases between the two germline ends. The germline CDR1 and CDR2 sequences are SGHTA and FQGNSA. This CDR3 is built from 15 residues. General observations from the study: Some clones that responded were present in memory (sampled pre-infection), which suggests cross-reactive memory joined.

This clonotype was counted many times. Its antigen is unknown. In TCRdb, the 5' RACE reads were re-called with MiXCR into one record per CDR3 protein. The table includes roughly 300,000 distinct CDR3 sequences, under 8.5% detected once. V and J are TRBV7-2 and TRBJ1-1; D unresolved. Specimen: PBMCs or a T cell subset sorted from them (not recorded which). The clonotype was recovered from a man aged 18 to 29 who had mild COVID-19 (a few samples of this study predate the infection). Cell type and time point are not known. This chain's CDR3 is CASSLGASGGTEAFF. The CDR3 nucleotides read TGTGCCAGCAGCCTTGGTGCGTCGGGCGGAACTGAAGCTTTCTTT.